These 24 T cell receptor beta chains were sequenced from one sample in a study of metastatic and nonmetastatic thyroid tumors. Treatment of any kind had been given to no patient before thyroid surgery. MiXCR re-clonotyped the PCR reads for TCRdb. The sample comprises roughly 40,000 clones, roughly 26% of which are singletons, and approximately 15% rests with the top ten. The specimen sequenced was tumor tissue. The receptor source for this set is a female donor with papillary thyroid cancer or a benign thyroid nodule (not recorded which). Some clones in this sample may be carry-over from other donors' samples.

This clone came up many times. DNA for the CDR3: TGCGCCAGCAGCTTGGGCCCGGGTATGAGGGAAGCTTTCTTT. It is translated as CASSLGPGMREAFF. The gene calls are TRBV5-1 and TRBJ1-1; no firm D call. Germline V CDR1 and CDR2: SGHRS, YFSETQ. V shed 0 bases and J shed 8 bases, with 14 bases lying between them. The CDR3 contains 14 residues.

This clone was picked up many times. This chain uses TRBV7-2 with TRBJ2-7; D possibly corresponds to TRBD2 (6 bases). The V gene lost 2 bases and the J gene lost 2 bases, with 13 bases spanning the gap. The germline CDR1 and CDR2 sequences are SGHTA and FQGNSA. The CDR3 is made up of 15 amino acids. The CDR3 reads CASSLIIGGAYEQYF. CDR3 DNA: TGTGCCAGCAGCTTAATTATAGGCGGGGCCTACGAGCAGTACTTC.

The sample holds a few counts of this clone. Lacking the conserved final phenylalanine or tryptophan, this CDR3 likely reflects a read error. This chain links TRBV6-1 with TRBJ1-5, with D unclear. In germline, CDR1 is MNHNS, CDR2 SASEGT. This CDR3 region has 14 residues. With 3 bases removed from V and 3 bases from J, the gap between germline ends came to 9 bases. This chain's CDR3 is CASSEAGINQPQHL. The CDR3 region has the DNA TGTGCCAGCAGTGAGGCAGGCATCAATCAGCCCCAGCATCTT.

On this clone itself: Germline and junction disagree at one end, which may indicate a read error. This rearrangement joins TRBV6-5 to TRBJ2-1; 8 bases are shared with TRBD1. The length of the CDR3 is 17 residues. Germline V lookup: CDR1 MNHEY, CDR2 SVGAGI. CDR3 coding DNA: TGTGTCAGCAGTTACGATCCGGGACAGGCAGACTACAATGAGCAGTTCTTC. It encodes CVSSYDPGQADYNEQFF.

This clone was observed at least ten times. V usage is TRBV3-1 and J usage is TRBJ2-5; 11 bases agree with TRBD2. The CDR3 extends over 15 amino acids. Trimming removed 1 base from V and 10 bases from J; junction bases left unmatched: 8. Germline CDR1 and CDR2: LGHDT and YNNKEL (reference sequence). The CDR3 coding sequence is TGTGCCAGCAGCCAAGTGATAGCGGGGGGGCCGAGCCAGTACTTC. Protein product: CASSQVIAGGPSQYF.

This clone was detected many times. This chain uses TRBV24-1 with TRBJ2-7; 11 nucleotides line up with TRBD1. This CDR3 spans 14 amino acids. From germline, CDR1 is KGHDR and CDR2 SFDVKD. The trim removed 7 bases at V and 4 bases at J, leaving 5 bases unmatched. The CDR3 DNA sequence: TGTGCCACCAGCGGGACAGGGGGTAATTACGAGCAGTACTTC. Encoded protein: CATSGTGGNYEQYF.

This clone is termed medium-sized. This sequence joins TRBV7-6 and TRBJ1-3; no clear D. This CDR3 has 15 residues. CDR1 SGHVS and CDR2 FNYEAQ come from the germline V gene. Trimming shortened V by 5 bases and J by 0 bases, and 11 bases separated the two germline ends. In nucleotides, the CDR3 is TGTGCCAGCAGCCCGGGCCTTAGCTCTGGAAACACCATATATTTT. Amino acid sequence: CASSPGLSSGNTIYF.

The V gene is TRBV7-3, the J gene TRBJ2-1; a weak D match, TRBD2 (5 bases). The CDR3 totals 15 residues. The germline CDR1 and CDR2 sequences are SGHTA and FQGTGA. With 0 bases removed from V and 3 bases from J, the gap between germline ends came to 9 bases. The CDR3 nucleotides are TGTGCCAGCAGCTTAACGGGAGACGGCTACAATGAGCAGTTCTTC. Protein: CASSLTGDGYNEQFF.

Of note for this clone: Possible read error: a much larger clone is one base away. The chain recombines TRBV29-1 with TRBJ2-7; no definite D call. Germline CDR1 SQVTM, CDR2 ANQGSEA. This CDR3 is 11 amino acids long. The V end was cut by 5 bases, the J end by 5 bases, with 10 bases between. The chain's CDR3 is CSVNSGDEQYF. CDR3 DNA: TGCAGCGTTAACAGTGGGGACGAGCAGTACTTC.

This clone was seen at least ten times. The chain uses TRBV12-3 or TRBV12-4 and TRBJ2-5; no clear D. This CDR3 contains 13 residues. With 2 bases removed from V and 5 bases from J, the gap between germline ends came to 9 bases. As DNA, the CDR3 is TGTGCCAGCAGTTTAATTAGTTACGAGACCCAGTACTTC. This codes for CASSLISYETQYF.

There are a few counts of this clone. The J gene is TRBJ2-7, the V gene TRBV3-1, with 9 nucleotides matching TRBD2. Germline loops: CDR1 LGHDT, CDR2 YNNKEL (reference sequence). CDR3 length: 15 amino acids. Trimming took 2 bases from V and 2 from J; bases not matched to a gene: 4. In DNA form, the CDR3 reads TGTGCCAGCAGCCAACCGGGACTAGCTCCCTACGAGCAGTACTTC. This codes for CASSQPGLAPYEQYF.

V gene TRBV20-1 combines with J gene TRBJ1-2, with D hard to call. The CDR3 is 12 amino acids. Germline CDR1 DFQATT, CDR2 SNEGSKA (reference sequence). Deletions cut 3 bases from V and 4 bases from J, with 9 bases between. The CDR3 bases are TGCAGTGCTAGTCGGGCGGTCTATGGCTACACCTTC. Encoded protein: CSASRAVYGYTF.

This clone came up a few times. The V gene is TRBV29-1, the J gene TRBJ2-7; 8 bases agree with TRBD1. Trimming cost V 4 bases and J 4 bases; bases outside gene matches: 9. Germline V CDR1 and CDR2: SQVTM, ANQGSEA. This CDR3 spans 14 amino acids. CDR3 coding DNA: TGCAGCGTTGCTTTGGGACAGGTTATTTACGAGCAGTACTTC. Its translation: CSVALGQVIYEQYF.

Ten or more counts support this clone. This chain uses TRBV5-6 with TRBJ1-1; D is undetermined. Germline V lookup: CDR1 SGHDT, CDR2 YYEEEE. Trimming pared 1 base from V and 1 base from J, leaving 11 bases between. This CDR3 has 15 amino acids. CDR3 DNA sequence: TGTGCCAGCAGCTTGTTTAGCAGACCGAACACTGAAGCTTTCTTT. Translated: CASSLFSRPNTEAFF.

This sequence joins TRBV19 and TRBJ1-1; no clear D. V lost 3 bases to trimming and J lost 5 bases, with 10 bases between them. Germline CDR1 reads LNHDA; CDR2 reads SQIVND (reference sequence). The CDR3 is 13 residues long. As DNA, the CDR3 is TGTGCCAGTAGTATTGGGCCGAAGACTGAAGCTTTCTTT. Its protein product is CASSIGPKTEAFF.

The V and J genes are TRBV20-1 and TRBJ2-7, with TRBD1 matching 7 bases. This CDR3 spans 13 amino acids. Per germline, CDR1 DFQATT and CDR2 SNEGSKA (reference sequence). V was pared by 4 bases and J by 6 bases, with 9 bases of the junction left unmatched. Written as DNA, the CDR3 is TGCAGTGCTATCCCGACAGGGAAGGGCGAGCAGTACTTC. This codes for CSAIPTGKGEQYF.

In regard to this clone: A much larger clone differs from this one at a single base, so this may be a read error. Other DNA sequences of this sample code for an identical CDR3. The V gene is TRBV20-1, the J gene TRBJ2-5; the D gene is possibly TRBD2 (6 bases). The V end lost 2 bases, the J end lost 3 bases, and 10 bases lay between the germline ends. Germline V lookup: CDR1 DFQATT, CDR2 SNEGSKA (reference sequence). The CDR3 contains 13 residues. The CDR3 sequence: CSARLTGEETQYF. CDR3 nucleotide sequence: TGCAGTGCTAGATTGACGGGGGAAGAGACCCAGTACTTC.

This clone was observed many times. The chain couples TRBV20-1 to TRBJ1-6, with D possibly TRBD1 on 5 matching bases. The CDR3 has 14 residues. Trimming cost V 6 bases and J 7 bases, with 16 bases left between them. Germline V gene data show CDR1 as DFQATT and CDR2 as SNEGSKA (reference sequence). The DNA of the CDR3 is TGCAGTGCGCCCGACAGAAGTTGGAATTCACCCCTCCACTTT. Amino acid sequence: CSAPDRSWNSPLHF.

This clone was detected many times. This may be a read error, as it is one base from a much larger clone. The chain recombines TRBV6-1 with TRBJ2-2, with a possible D match to TRBD2 (6 bases). CDR3 length equals 15 residues. The germline V and J ends were trimmed by 6 bases and 2 bases, with 13 bases remaining between them. Germline-derived CDR1 and CDR2 are MNHNS and SASEGT. Here the CDR3 reads CASSGLTANTGELFF. In DNA, the CDR3 is TGTGCCAGCAGCGGACTAACGGCCAACACCGGGGAGCTGTTTTTT.

The chain has TRBV6-1 and TRBJ2-7; 7 bases agree with TRBD2. CDR3 length: 12 residues. CDR1 and CDR2 (germline): MNHNS, SASEGT. V shed 8 bases and J 2 bases; nucleotides not matched to a gene: 3. CDR3 in amino acids: CASATSPYEQYF. The DNA of the CDR3 is TGTGCCAGCGCGACTAGCCCCTACGAGCAGTACTTC.

This clone occurred many times. The rearrangement joins TRBV7-2 to TRBJ2-7, with D maybe TRBD2 (6 bases). Germline CDR1 and CDR2: SGHTA and FQGNSA. Trimming stripped 5 bases from V and 3 bases from J, with 11 bases between. The length of the CDR3 is 13 residues. CDR3 sequence (DNA): TGTGCCAGCAGCCCGGTGGGGGGCTACGAGCAGTACTTC. Protein: CASSPVGGYEQYF.

The chain carries TRBV20-1 and TRBJ1-3; D possibly corresponds to TRBD1 (5 bases). CDR1 is DFQATT and CDR2 is SNEGSKA in the germline V gene (reference sequence). The CDR3 sequence is 14 residues long. V was shortened by 2 bases and J by 3 bases, with 11 bases between the two germline ends. The CDR3 reads CSARSTGVGNTIYF. The CDR3 DNA follows: TGCAGTGCTAGATCTACGGGGGTTGGAAACACCATATATTTT.

This clone was found a few times. V and J are TRBV28 and TRBJ2-7, with 11 bases aligning to TRBD2. CDR3 size: 14 residues. The germline V gene has CDR1 MDHEN and CDR2 SYDVKM. V was clipped by 9 bases and J by 7 bases; unmatched bases: 11. CDR3 DNA sequence: TGTGCCAGTGCAGGGACTAGCGGACCCCAGGAGCAGTACTTC. Translation: CASAGTSGPQEQYF.

The gene calls are TRBV6-1 and TRBJ2-1, with TRBD2 matching 8 bases. After removal of 3 bases from V and 1 base from J, the junction contained 8 bases not matched to a gene. The CDR3 sequence is 17 residues long. CDR1 is MNHNS and CDR2 is SASEGT in the germline V gene. CDR3 sequence: CASSEGAGGRSYNEQFF. Written as DNA, the CDR3 is TGTGCCAGCAGTGAGGGGGCGGGAGGCCGATCCTACAATGAGCAGTTCTTC.